The T cell receptor (beta chain) described here comes from a study of blood T cells in healthy people across ages. This clonotype was seen at least ten times. Trimming took off 4 bases at V and 2 bases at J, with 15 bases between the two ends. CDR1 and CDR2 from the germline V gene are SGHRS and YFSETQ. The CDR3 is made up of 15 amino acids. Alongside a J-beta primer mix, a sample-barcoded 5' primer served in a second PCR lasting about 7 to 12 cycles. TCRdb ran MiXCR on the 5' RACE reads and lists one entry per CDR3 protein. The sample carries roughly 1.6 million distinct CDR3 sequences, roughly a third recorded once.

Sequencing was done on a sample of blood. The source of this sequence is a woman aged 25 to 39 in good health. The chain links TRBV5-1 to TRBJ1-2, with D perhaps matching TRBD1 (6 bases). DNA for the CDR3: TGCGCCAGCAGCCGAGACGACAGGAGAAACTATGGCTACACCTTC. Its translation is CASSRDDRRNYGYTF. Full variable domain (missing parts from reference TRBV5-1 and TRBJ1-2): KAGVTQTPRYLIKTRGQQVTLSCSPISGHRSVSWYQQTPGQGLQFLFEYFSETQRNKGNFPGRFSGRQFSNSRSEMNVSTLELGDSALYLCASSRDDRRNYGYTFGSGTRLTVV.